Listed below are T cell receptor beta chains from one sample, sequenced in a study of siplizumab effects on memory and regulatory T cells. Assay used: immunoSEQ multiplex PCR; TCRdb lists only in-frame clones, some missing. Among some 87,000 clones listed, 85% to 90% were seen once. Sample: CD4+ T cells sorted from blood. These receptors originate from a human donor in good health. Each CDR3 is given with its conserved first and last residue. The order of the fields is D gene, J gene, V gene, clone size, CDR3 protein, CDR3 DNA. D genes are given only for firm matches. Clone size is given for some rows only: seen once, a few or many times, or a class if the clone is expanded.

NA,TRBJ1-4,TRBV19,NA,CASSTLGRTTNEKLFF,TGTGCCAGTAGTACGTTGGGCAGGACAACTAATGAAAAACTGTTTTTT
TRBD2,TRBJ2-1,TRBV19,NA,CASRTGLDHNEQFF,TGTGCCAGTAGAACCGGACTAGACCACAATGAGCAGTTCTTC
NA,TRBJ1-2,TRBV28,NA,CASRSRYYGYTF,TGTGCCAGCAGGTCGCGCTACTATGGCTACACCTTC
NA,TRBJ2-3,TRBV12-5,NA,CASGPPRAPDTQYF,TGTGCTAGTGGTCCCCCGAGGGCCCCAGATACGCAGTATTTT
NA,TRBJ2-3,TRBV7-2,once,CASRLPRDPTDTQYF,TGTGCCAGCAGGCTACCCCGGGACCCCACAGATACGCAGTATTTT
TRBD2,TRBJ2-3,TRBV7-9,NA,CASSSWTSGRIDTQYF,TGTGCCAGCAGCTCGTGGACTAGCGGAAGGATAGATACGCAGTATTTT
TRBD1,TRBJ2-4,TRBV5-3,NA,CARSLARAGGTKNIQYF,TGTGCCAGAAGCTTGGCCAGGGCAGGGGGAACCAAAAACATTCAGTACTTC
NA,TRBJ2-7,TRBV5-1,few,CASSLGRDYEQYF,TGCGCCAGCAGCTTGGGCAGGGACTACGAGCAGTACTTC
NA,TRBJ2-5,TRBV5-8,NA,CASSFDPRETQYF,TGTGCCAGCAGCTTTGACCCTCGGGAGACCCAGTACTTC
TRBD2,TRBJ2-1,TRBV7-3,NA,CASSSGTSGRNEQFF,TGTGCCAGCAGCTCAGGGACTAGCGGGAGAAATGAGCAGTTCTTC
TRBD2,TRBJ2-7,TRBV7-2,NA,CASSFLTSGRKQYF,TGTGCCAGCAGCTTCCTCACTAGCGGGAGAAAGCAGTACTTC
NA,TRBJ2-5,TRBV18,NA,CASSVTRYQETQYF,TGTGCCAGCTCAGTTACACGGTACCAAGAGACCCAGTACTTC
NA,TRBJ2-6,TRBV5-1,NA,CASVRGAAGANVLTF,TGCGCCAGCGTCAGAGGCGCTGCTGGGGCCAACGTCCTGACTTTC
NA,TRBJ1-2,TRBV12-5,NA,CASGLGQVRGYTF,TGTGCTAGTGGACTGGGACAAGTCCGGGGCTACACCTTC
TRBD1,TRBJ2-3,TRBV4-1,NA,CASSQPGQGKYTTQYF,TGCGCCAGCAGCCAACCGGGACAGGGCAAGTATACTACGCAGTATTTT
NA,TRBJ1-2,TRBV19,NA,CASSSTVLGIYGYTF,TGTGCCAGTAGCTCGACAGTCTTGGGAATCTATGGCTACACCTTC
NA,TRBJ1-4,TRBV6-1,NA,CASRTQGENEKLFF,TGTGCCAGCAGGACCCAGGGTGAGAATGAAAAACTGTTTTTT
NA,TRBJ1-5,TRBV5-6,NA,CASSELRGVGQPQHF,TGTGCCAGCAGCGAGCTCAGGGGAGTGGGTCAGCCCCAGCATTTT
NA,TRBJ1-2,TRBV7-9,medium-sized,CASTPMTNYGYTF,TGTGCCAGCACCCCCATGACTAACTATGGCTACACCTTC
NA,TRBJ1-3,TRBV18,NA,CASSPRSGNTIYF,TGTGCCAGCTCACCGAGGTCTGGAAACACCATATATTTT
NA,TRBJ2-1,TRBV15,NA,CATSSPTGTKFF,TGTGCCACCAGCAGCCCTACGGGAACTAAGTTCTTC
NA,TRBJ2-7,TRBV29-1,NA,CSVAPDGYEQYF,TGCAGCGTTGCACCAGATGGGTACGAGCAGTACTTC
NA,TRBJ1-6,TRBV30,once,CAWSATRQSSYNSPLHF,TGTGCCTGGAGTGCGACCCGACAGAGCTCCTATAATTCACCCCTCCACTTT
NA,TRBJ2-3,TRBV4-1,NA,CASSQGLQVSTDTQYF,TGCGCCAGCAGCCAAGGGTTGCAGGTGAGCACAGATACGCAGTATTTT
NA,TRBJ1-1,TRBV27,NA,CASSDSPNTEAFF,TGTGCCAGCAGCGACAGCCCGAACACTGAAGCTTTCTTT
TRBD1,TRBJ1-1,TRBV7-9,NA,CASSPGLGQGMGAMGEAFF,TGTGCCAGCAGCCCCGGCTTAGGACAGGGCATGGGAGCGATGGGTGAAGCTTTCTTT
NA,TRBJ2-7,TRBV6-1,NA,CASITPGRHEQYF,TGTGCCAGCATTACCCCGGGGAGGCACGAGCAGTACTTC
NA,TRBJ1-2,TRBV7-9,once,CASSLDALRGYTF,TGTGCCAGCAGCTTAGATGCATTACGAGGCTACACCTTC
NA,TRBJ1-1,TRBV7-2,NA,CASSPKIAAFF,TGTGCCAGCAGCCCGAAAATCGCCGCTTTCTTT
NA,TRBJ1-5,TRBV18,NA,CASSPAGTLFQPQHF,TGTGCCAGCTCACCCGCCGGGACGTTGTTTCAGCCCCAGCATTTT
NA,TRBJ2-5,TRBV11-3,NA,CASSLGAGPLGETQYF,TGTGCCAGCAGCTTAGGGGCCGGGCCCCTCGGGGAGACCCAGTACTTC
TRBD2,TRBJ2-1,TRBV7-3,NA,CASSTSGRVYNEQFF,TGTGCCAGCAGCACTAGCGGGAGGGTCTACAATGAGCAGTTCTTC
NA,TRBJ2-7,TRBV28,NA,CASSFGAGSRTDEQYF,TGTGCCAGCAGTTTTGGGGCGGGTTCCCGCACGGACGAGCAGTACTTC
NA,TRBJ2-1,TRBV10-2,NA,CASRGQRYNEQFF,TGCGCCAGCAGGGGGCAGCGGTACAATGAGCAGTTCTTC
NA,TRBJ2-2,TRBV27,NA,CASSFTGELFF,TGTGCCAGCAGTTTTACCGGGGAGCTGTTTTTT
NA,TRBJ2-7,TRBV28,NA,CASIQEGPTSYEQYF,TGTGCCAGCATCCAGGAGGGACCGACGTCCTACGAGCAGTACTTC